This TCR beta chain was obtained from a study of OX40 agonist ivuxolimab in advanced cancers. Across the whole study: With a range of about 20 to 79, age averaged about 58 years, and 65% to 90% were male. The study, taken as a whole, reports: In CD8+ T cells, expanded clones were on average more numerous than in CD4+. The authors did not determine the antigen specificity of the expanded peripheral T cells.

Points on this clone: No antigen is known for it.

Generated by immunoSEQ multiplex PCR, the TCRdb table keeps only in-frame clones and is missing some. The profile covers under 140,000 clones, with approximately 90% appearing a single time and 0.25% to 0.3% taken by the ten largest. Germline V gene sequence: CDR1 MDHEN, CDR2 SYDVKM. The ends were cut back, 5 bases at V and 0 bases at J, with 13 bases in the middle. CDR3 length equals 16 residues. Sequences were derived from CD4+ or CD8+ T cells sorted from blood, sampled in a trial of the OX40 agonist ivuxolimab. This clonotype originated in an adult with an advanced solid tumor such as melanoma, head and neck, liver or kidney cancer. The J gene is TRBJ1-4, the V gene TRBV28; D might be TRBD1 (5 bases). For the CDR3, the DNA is TGTGCCAGCAGTGTACAGGACCGAGCAACTAATGAAAAACTGTTTTTT. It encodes CASSVQDRATNEKLFF.